The rows below give T cell receptor beta chains drawn from one sample of a study of breast tumors, draining lymph nodes, adjacent tissues. TCRdb reprocessed the multiplex PCR reads via MiXCR and lists one record per CDR3 protein. The sample carries approximately 130,000 distinct CDR3 sequences, around 21% recorded once. The sequencing input was axillary lymph node tissue. The receptor set was obtained from a female donor with breast cancer. Some clones in this sample may be carry-over from other donors' samples. The CDR3 runs from the conserved cysteine through the conserved F or W. The D gene is left open where the match is weak. Expanded clones get a size class; other rows say once, few or many, or leave the size out.

D	size	V	J	CDR3	DNA
TRBD1	many	TRBV2	TRBJ2-1	CASSERGQGSNEQFF	TGTGCCAGCAGTGAAAGGGGACAGGGGTCCAATGAGCAGTTCTTC
.	few	TRBV6-5	TRBJ2-2	CASSSSWGGRELFF	TGTGCCAGCAGTTCTTCCTGGGGAGGCAGGGAGCTGTTTTTT
TRBD1	many	TRBV5-1	TRBJ1-5	CASSFNRDSSNQPQHF	TGCGCCAGCAGCTTTAATCGGGACAGTAGCAATCAGCCCCAGCATTTT
TRBD1	many	TRBV5-1	TRBJ2-2	CASSLGQGGTGELFF	TGCGCCAGCAGCCTGGGACAGGGCGGAACCGGGGAGCTGTTTTTT
.	many	TRBV15	TRBJ2-1	CATSRDGAGGGNEQFF	TGTGCCACCAGCAGAGATGGCGCTGGAGGAGGCAATGAGCAGTTCTTC
TRBD2	.	TRBV28	TRBJ2-7	CASSFPPSGSPYEQCF	TGTGCCAGCAGTTTCCCCCCTAGCGGGAGTCCCTACGAGCAGTGCTTC
.	many	TRBV6-5	TRBJ2-7	CASSYGFSDSYEQYF	TGTGCCAGCAGTTACGGGTTTAGCGACTCCTACGAGCAGTACTTC
.	many	TRBV4-1	TRBJ1-5	CASSQDESLRQPQHF	TGCGCCAGCAGCCAAGATGAATCTCTCAGGCAGCCCCAGCATTTT
.	many	TRBV2	TRBJ2-7	CASSALYEQYF	TGTGCCAGCAGTGCCCTCTACGAGCAGTACTTC
.	many	TRBV6-2/TRBV6-3	TRBJ2-5	CASSYGGVGEETQYF	TGTGCCAGCAGTTATGGCGGAGTGGGTGAGGAGACCCAGTACTTC
TRBD2	many	TRBV6-6	TRBJ2-5	CASSPRERGTQYF	TGTGCCAGCAGTCCGCGGGAGCGGGGGACCCAGTACTTC
.	many	TRBV27	TRBJ2-3	CASSLRLVQDTQYF	TGTGCCAGCAGTTTGAGGCTAGTCCAAGATACGCAGTATTTT
TRBD2	many	TRBV12-3/TRBV12-4	TRBJ2-7	CASSFTGGDYEQYF	TGTGCCAGCAGTTTCACGGGAGGGGACTACGAGCAGTACTTC
TRBD2	many	TRBV19	TRBJ2-3	CASSRGGSSDTQYF	TGTGCCAGTAGTAGGGGGGGAAGCTCCGATACGCAGTATTTT
.	few	TRBV25-1	TRBJ1-2	CASSGTGTGYTF	TGTGCCAGCAGTGGCACAGGGACCGGCTACACCTTC
TRBD2	many	TRBV5-1	TRBJ2-2	CASSLWTSGNTGELFF	TGCGCCAGCAGCTTGTGGACTAGCGGGAACACCGGGGAGCTGTTTTTT
.	.	TRBV28	TRBJ2-7	CASSLGPTTAVSYEQYF	TGTGCCAGCAGTTTAGGGCCGACTACGGCGGTGAGTTACGAGCAGTACTTC
.	.	TRBV20-1	TRBJ1-5	CSASKDQPQHF	TGCAGTGCTAGCAAGGATCAGCCCCAGCATTTT
.	many	TRBV28	TRBJ2-7	CASSLVGPLSYEQYF	TGTGCCAGCAGTTTAGTGGGACCACTCTCCTACGAGCAGTACTTC
.	many	TRBV2	TRBJ2-3	CASSWGDTQYF	TGTGCCAGCTCATGGGGCGATACGCAGTATTTT
.	many	TRBV7-9	TRBJ2-3	CASRPSQFGTDTQYF	TGTGCCAGCAGACCAAGTCAGTTTGGCACAGATACGCAGTATTTT
TRBD1	many	TRBV19	TRBJ2-1	CASRPGQGYNEQFF	TGTGCCAGTAGGCCGGGACAGGGTTACAATGAGCAGTTCTTC
TRBD2	many	TRBV28	TRBJ2-7	CASRPPGLAGDRGSSYEQYF	TGTGCCAGCAGACCACCGGGACTAGCGGGAGATAGGGGCAGCTCCTACGAGCAGTACTTC
.	many	TRBV5-1	TRBJ1-3	CASKDVSSGNTIYF	TGCGCCAGCAAGGACGTTAGCTCTGGAAACACCATATATTTT
.	many	TRBV7-3	TRBJ2-5	CASSLANGASETQYF	TGTGCCAGCAGCTTGGCAAATGGGGCAAGCGAGACCCAGTACTTC
.	many	TRBV10-1	TRBJ2-5	CASSESLDVETQYF	TGCGCCAGCAGTGAGAGCCTAGACGTAGAGACCCAGTACTTC
TRBD1	many	TRBV2	TRBJ1-5	CASSTGGGLGNQPQHF	TGTGCCAGCAGTACAGGGGGCGGTCTGGGCAATCAGCCCCAGCATTTT
.	many	TRBV7-3	TRBJ2-6	CASSLGNAGANVLTF	TGTGCCAGCAGCTTAGGAAATGCTGGGGCCAACGTCCTGACTTTC
.	many	TRBV20-1	TRBJ2-7	CSASLGTMIYEQYF	TGCAGTGCTAGTTTAGGCACCATGATCTACGAGCAGTACTTC